The present T cell receptor (beta chain) was sequenced within a study of CD8 T cells in ankylosing spondylitis (dated by TCRdb to the late 2010s). As for the study more broadly: The study profiled T cell receptor beta repertoires in healthy donors and ankylosing spondylitis patients to find disease-linked TCR variants. In total, the full study cohort was made up of about 99 healthy donors and approximately 24 ankylosing spondylitis patients. Peripheral blood was sampled, and synovial fluid was also collected from ankylosing spondylitis patients. Study-level results and caveats: The disease-linked clones were reported to be significantly enriched in matched synovial fluid samples from ankylosing spondylitis patients. Some TCR beta motif variants had previously been reported in synovial fluid and blood of reactive arthritis patients, which suggested common disease-initiation mechanisms. The disease-linked clones showed a CD8+ phenotype and occurred at relatively low frequencies in peripheral blood. Blood from ankylosing spondylitis patients appeared to be characterized by a TCR beta motif made up of several highly homologous amino acid variants.

The trim is 6 bases for V and 5 bases for J, with a gap of 13 bases between the germline ends. From its cysteine to its phenylalanine, the CDR3 spans 13 amino acids. Kept here is only the CDR3 DNA, which spans 39 bases and is read in frame from base 1. The germline V gene encodes CDR1 LNHDA and CDR2 SQIVND (reference sequence). Comment on this clonotype: It lacks a known antigen. No much larger clonotype is one base removed from it; base qualities were not supplied.

The listed sequencing device is Illumina HiSeq 2500. Quantitative 5'-RACE with molecular barcodes was the method used to prepare the TCR beta libraries. The paper's processing steps were these. Disease-linked TCR variants were identified with a new computational method built on a probabilistic model of VDJ rearrangement. In TCRdb, the public reads were trimmed at Q25 with fastp and aligned with MiXCR, with productive beta chains retained. CDR3 protein sequences are deduplicated, and each keeps its most common genes and DNA. Clone size and V and J calls follow TCRdb, not the original study. The sample data list around 130,000 distinct CDR3 sequences, and 9.3% of these were observed just once. The ten largest clones take up 2.5% to 3.5% of the sample.

Source material: blood, either unsorted or a sorted T cell fraction (not recorded which). This TCR was sampled from a male donor with ankylosing spondylitis or in good health (not recorded which). The chain links TRBV19 with TRBJ1-1; a confident D gene designation cannot be given. Here the CDR3 is given as CASSRGVQTEAFF. The nucleotide sequence is given as TGTGCCAGTAGCCGAGGAGTTCAGACTGAAGCTTTCTTT.